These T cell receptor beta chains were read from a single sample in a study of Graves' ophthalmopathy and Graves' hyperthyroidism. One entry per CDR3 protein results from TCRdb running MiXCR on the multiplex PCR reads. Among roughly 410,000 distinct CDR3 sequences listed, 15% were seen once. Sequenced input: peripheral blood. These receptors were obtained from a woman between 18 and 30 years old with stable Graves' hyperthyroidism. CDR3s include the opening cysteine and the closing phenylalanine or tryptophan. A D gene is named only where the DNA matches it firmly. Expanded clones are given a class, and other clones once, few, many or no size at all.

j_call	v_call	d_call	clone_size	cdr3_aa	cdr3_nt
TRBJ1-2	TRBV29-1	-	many	CSVEGGGYTF	TGCAGCGTTGAGGGAGGAGGCTACACCTTC
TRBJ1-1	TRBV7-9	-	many	CASSFQGSGTEAFF	TGTGCCAGCAGCTTTCAGGGGAGTGGCACTGAAGCTTTCTTT
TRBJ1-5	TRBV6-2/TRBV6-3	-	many	CASSRGEGFNQPQHF	TGTGCCAGCAGTCGGGGCGAGGGATTCAATCAGCCCCAGCATTTT
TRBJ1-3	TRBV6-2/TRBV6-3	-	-	CASSFAAPETNTIYF	TGTGCCAGCAGTTTCGCGGCTCCCGAGACTAACACCATATATTTT
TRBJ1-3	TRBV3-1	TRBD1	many	CASSQQGVISGNTIYF	TGTGCCAGCAGCCAACAGGGGGTCATCTCTGGAAACACCATATATTTT
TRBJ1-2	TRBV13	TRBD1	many	CASSPPDRATGYGYTF	TGTGCCAGCAGCCCACCGGACAGGGCGACGGGCTATGGCTACACCTTC
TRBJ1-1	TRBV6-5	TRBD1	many	CASSHRDRATEAFF	TGTGCCAGCAGCCACAGGGACAGGGCCACTGAAGCTTTCTTT
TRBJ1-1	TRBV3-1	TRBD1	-	CASSPGLQGDTEAFF	TGTGCCAGCAGCCCAGGGTTACAGGGGGACACTGAAGCTTTCTTT
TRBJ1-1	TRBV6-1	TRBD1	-	CASSPRRTGVNTEAFF	TGTGCCAGCAGTCCCCGACGGACAGGCGTGAACACTGAAGCTTTCTTT
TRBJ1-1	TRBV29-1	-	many	CSSTGGRDTEAFF	TGCAGCTCGACGGGGGGAAGGGACACTGAAGCTTTCTTT
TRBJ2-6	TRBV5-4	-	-	CASSLDRGPLGANVLTF	TGTGCCAGCAGCTTGGATCGGGGCCCCCTCGGGGCCAACGTCCTGACTTTC
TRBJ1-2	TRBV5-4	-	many	CASRFAANYGYTF	TGTGCCAGCAGGTTTGCTGCTAACTATGGCTACACCTTC
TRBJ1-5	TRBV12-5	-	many	CASAPTDISNQPQHF	TGTGCTAGTGCCCCGACCGATATTAGCAATCAGCCCCAGCATTTT
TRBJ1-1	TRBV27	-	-	CASGHISNTEAFF	TGTGCCAGCGGACATATTTCGAACACTGAAGCTTTCTTT
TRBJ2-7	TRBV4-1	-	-	CASSQGQGTGYEQYF	TGCGCCAGCAGCCAAGGTCAGGGGACGGGCTACGAGCAGTACTTC
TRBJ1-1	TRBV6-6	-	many	CASTPDPRRPGRPMNTEAFF	TGTGCCAGCACCCCCGACCCCCGACGTCCCGGACGGCCCATGAACACTGAAGCTTTCTTT
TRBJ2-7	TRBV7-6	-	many	CASSPRGLWVEQYF	TGTGCCAGCAGCCCTAGGGGACTGTGGGTCGAGCAGTACTTC
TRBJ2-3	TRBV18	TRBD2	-	CASSPRPSGSTDTQYF	TGTGCCAGCTCACCCCGGCCTAGCGGTAGCACAGATACGCAGTATTTT
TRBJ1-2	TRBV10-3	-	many	CAILDEGNYGYTF	TGTGCCATCCTTGACGAGGGAAACTATGGCTACACCTTC
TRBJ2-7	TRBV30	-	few	CAQRAFNEQYF	TGTGCCCAGAGGGCATTTAACGAGCAGTACTTC
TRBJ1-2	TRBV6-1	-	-	CASSTDTGLDGYTF	TGTGCCAGCAGCACCGATACGGGGTTAGATGGCTACACCTTC
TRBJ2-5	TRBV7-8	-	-	CASSSVYRVLQETQYF	TGTGCCAGCAGCTCAGTATACAGGGTTCTACAAGAGACCCAGTACTTC
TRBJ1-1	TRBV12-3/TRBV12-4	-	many	CASSDNRGTEAFF	TGTGCCAGCTCCGATAACCGGGGCACTGAAGCTTTCTTT
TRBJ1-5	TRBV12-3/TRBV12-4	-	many	CASSNRQINQPQHF	TGTGCCAGCAGCAACCGACAGATCAATCAGCCCCAGCATTTT
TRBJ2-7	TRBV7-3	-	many	CASSSMGGPYEQYF	TGTGCCAGCAGCTCTATGGGAGGCCCCTACGAGCAGTACTTC
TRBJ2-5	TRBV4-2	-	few	CASSPRLDLQETQYF	TGTGCCAGCAGCCCCCGACTAGACCTCCAAGAGACCCAGTACTTC
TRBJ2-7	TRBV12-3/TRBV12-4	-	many	CASAPGTGLYEQYF	TGTGCCAGCGCTCCCGGGACGGGCCTCTACGAGCAGTACTTC
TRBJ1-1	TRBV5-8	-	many	CASSTRTEAFF	TGTGCCAGCAGCACGCGCACTGAAGCTTTCTTT
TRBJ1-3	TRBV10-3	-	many	CAISDRQVSGNTIYF	TGTGCCATCAGTGATCGACAGGTCTCTGGAAACACCATATATTTT
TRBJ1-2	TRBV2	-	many	CASSEALTVKANYGYTF	TGTGCCAGCAGTGAAGCGCTGACAGTCAAAGCTAACTATGGCTACACCTTC
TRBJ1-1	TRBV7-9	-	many	CASSLAPGVNTEAFF	TGTGCCAGCAGCTTAGCTCCAGGGGTGAACACTGAAGCTTTCTTT
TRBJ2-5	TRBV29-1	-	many	CSVEGRSDRPEPYQETQYF	TGCAGCGTTGAAGGCAGGAGTGATAGACCTGAACCGTACCAAGAGACCCAGTACTTC
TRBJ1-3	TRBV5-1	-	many	CASSVGAAGTGSGNTIYF	TGCGCCAGCAGCGTTGGTGCCGCAGGGACGGGCTCTGGAAACACCATATATTTT
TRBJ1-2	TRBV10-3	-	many	CATSGWGPLEHGYTF	TGTGCCACCTCCGGGTGGGGGCCCCTCGAACATGGCTACACCTTC
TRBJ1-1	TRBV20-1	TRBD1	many	CSAFTGGEEAFF	TGCAGTGCTTTTACAGGGGGGGAAGAAGCTTTCTTT
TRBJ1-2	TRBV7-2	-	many	CASSLDANGYTF	TGTGCCAGCAGCTTGGATGCCAATGGCTACACCTTC
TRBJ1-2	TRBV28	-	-	CASTQNYGYTF	TGTGCCAGCACTCAAAACTATGGCTACACCTTC
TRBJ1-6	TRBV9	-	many	CASGGSPLHF	TGTGCCAGCGGTGGTTCACCCCTCCACTTT
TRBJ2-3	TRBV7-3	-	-	CASSLMSGGPTDTQYF	TGTGCCAGCAGCTTGATGTCGGGGGGCCCCACAGATACGCAGTATTTT
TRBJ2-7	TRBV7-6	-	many	CASSLSQGRTYEQYF	TGTGCCAGCAGCTTATCCCAGGGGCGCACCTACGAGCAGTACTTC
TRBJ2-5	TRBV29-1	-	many	CSVEMEGQETQYF	TGCAGCGTTGAAATGGAGGGCCAAGAGACCCAGTACTTC
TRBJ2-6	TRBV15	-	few	CATSRDSFQLLSRSGANVLTF	TGTGCCACCAGCAGAGATTCTTTCCAACTTCTATCCCGCTCTGGGGCCAACGTCCTGACTTTC
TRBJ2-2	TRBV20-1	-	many	CSARDGGGGTGELFF	TGCAGTGCTAGAGATGGGGGGGGCGGCACCGGGGAGCTGTTTTTT
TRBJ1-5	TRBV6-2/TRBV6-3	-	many	CASSYSRLVFGNQPQHF	TGTGCCAGCAGTTACAGCAGGTTAGTTTTCGGCAATCAGCCCCAGCATTTT
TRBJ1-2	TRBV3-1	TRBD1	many	CASSQAKDRLYGYTF	TGTGCCAGCAGCCAAGCCAAGGACAGGCTATATGGCTACACCTTC
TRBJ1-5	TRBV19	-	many	CASSWTGYSNQPQHF	TGTGCCAGTAGTTGGACGGGATATAGCAATCAGCCCCAGCATTTT
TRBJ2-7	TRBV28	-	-	CASSLSLGGDEQYF	TGTGCCAGCAGTTTATCGTTAGGGGGGGACGAGCAGTACTTC
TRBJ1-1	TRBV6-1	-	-	CASSEASRTDEAFF	TGTGCCAGCAGTGAAGCGTCGAGGACAGATGAAGCTTTCTTT